The next 15 T cell receptor beta chains were all read from a single sample in a study of naive and memory T cell subsets. Regarding the study as a whole: Especially in CD8 cells, naive repertoires contained a few larger clonotypes, possibly CD45RA-re-expressing memory cells.

Two oligonucleotides, mixed equimolar, formed the beta constant-region primer covering TRBC1 and TRBC2. Nested alpha and beta constant-region primers with the SP2 primer drove four PCR rounds on ligated cDNA. TCRdb analysed the UMI-ligation and nested PCR reads with MiXCR anew, one entry per CDR3 protein. The sample yields tens of thousands of distinct CDR3 sequences, about 11% seen once. No antigen has been identified for these receptors. Sequencing used naive CD4+ T cells from blood. The source of these receptors is a human donor in good health.

This clonotype has only a few counts. The rearrangement uses TRBV6-1 and TRBJ2-7; tentatively, D is TRBD2 (6 bases). The CDR3 is 14 residues long. The V and J ends lost 6 bases and 2 bases respectively, with 14 bases between them. Germline V gene sequence: CDR1 MNHNS, CDR2 SASEGT. CDR3 coding DNA: TGTGCCAGCAGGCCGGGACTCCCACCCTACGAGCAGTACTTC. Translation: CASRPGLPPYEQYF.

V usage is TRBV6-8 and J usage is TRBJ2-4; D unresolved. Germline values: CDR1 MNHGY, CDR2 SAAAGT. V lost 5 bases to trimming and J lost 9 bases, with 11 bases between them. The CDR3 consists of 12 residues. The CDR3 spells CASSLDSTIQYF. The CDR3 DNA reads as TGTGCCAGCAGTCTTGACTCGACCATTCAGTACTTC.

This clonotype has only a few counts. The chain recombines TRBV6-2 or TRBV6-3 with TRBJ1-5; D may be TRBD1 (6 bases). CDR1 and CDR2 (germline): MNHEY, SVGEGT. CDR3 length equals 19 residues. With 0 bases removed from V and 3 bases from J, the gap between germline ends came to 21 bases. The CDR3 reads CASSYSTPRGRASNQPQHF. The CDR3 bases are TGTGCCAGCAGTTACTCGACCCCCCGGGGGCGAGCCTCCAATCAGCCCCAGCATTTT.

This sequence joins TRBV7-3 and TRBJ1-1; possibly TRBD1 for D (6 bases). Germline CDR1 reads SGHTA; CDR2 reads FQGTGA. The CDR3 length is 14 residues. V was shortened by 1 base and J by 6 bases, with 12 bases between the two germline ends. The CDR3 is CASSLIQGRSEAFF. The CDR3 DNA follows: TGTGCCAGCAGCTTAATACAGGGAAGATCTGAAGCTTTCTTT.

This clonotype came up a few times. J is TRBJ2-2 and V is TRBV6-6; D uncertain. This CDR3 has 13 residues. CDR1 MNHNY and CDR2 SVGAGI come from the germline V gene (reference sequence). Trimming shortened V by 2 bases and J by 4 bases, and 5 bases separated the two germline ends. CDR3 DNA sequence: TGTGCCAGCAGTTACGATGGCACCGGGGAGCTGTTTTTT. This encodes CASSYDGTGELFF.

In this sample, this clonotype turned up a few times. This chain uses TRBV7-9 with TRBJ1-2; D unclear. This CDR3 has 15 amino acids. Trimming stripped 0 bases from V and 4 bases from J, with 12 bases between. Germline-derived CDR1 and CDR2 are SEHNR and FQNEAQ (reference sequence). This CDR3 reads CASSLAASEGYGYTF. The CDR3 coding sequence is TGTGCCAGCAGCTTAGCGGCTTCAGAGGGCTATGGCTACACCTTC. Combining the CDR3 with reference TRBV7-9 and TRBJ1-2 gives the whole variable domain DTGVSQNPRHKITKRGQNVTFRCDPISEHNRLYWYRQTLGQGPEFLTYFQNEAQLEKSRLLSDRFSAERPKGSFSTLEIQRTEQGDSAMYLCASSLAASEGYGYTFGSGTRLTVV.

The gene calls are TRBV27 and TRBJ2-3, with 9 bases matching TRBD2. This CDR3 has 15 residues. With V trimmed by 5 bases and J by 3 bases, 6 bases remained unmatched. Germline V lookup: CDR1 MNHEY, CDR2 SMNVEV (reference sequence). The CDR3 DNA sequence: TGTGCCAGCAGTAATAGCGGGAGAAGTACAGATACGCAGTATTTT. The encoded protein is CASSNSGRSTDTQYF.

The chain couples TRBV27 to TRBJ1-1; 8 bases map to TRBD1. The germline V gene has CDR1 MNHEY and CDR2 SMNVEV (reference sequence). This CDR3 has 15 amino acids. The trim removed 6 bases at V and 1 base at J, leaving 7 bases unmatched. CDR3: CASSADREKNTEAFF. For the CDR3, the DNA is TGTGCCAGCAGCGCGGACAGGGAGAAGAACACTGAAGCTTTCTTT.

The V and J genes are TRBV5-1 and TRBJ2-6; D possibly corresponds to TRBD1 (5 bases). Germline lookup yields CDR1 SGHRS and CDR2 YFSETQ. The ends were cut back, 1 base at V and 2 bases at J, with 13 bases in the middle. The CDR3 has 17 amino acids. This chain's CDR3 is CASSLPRQSPGANVLTF. The CDR3 DNA reads TGCGCCAGCAGCTTGCCTCGACAGTCTCCTGGGGCCAACGTCCTGACTTTC.

The rearrangement links TRBV5-1 to TRBJ2-7; D perhaps matches TRBD2 (5 bases). This CDR3 has 13 residues. Germline V gene sequence: CDR1 SGHRS, CDR2 YFSETQ. Trimming removed 6 bases from V and 7 bases from J, with 17 bases in between. The CDR3 coding sequence is TGCGCCAGCACCGACGGCGGACCGGGGGAGCAGTACTTC. It yields the protein CASTDGGPGEQYF.

The CDR3 sequence is CASSPPGTGSKNTEAFF. CDR3 nucleotide sequence: TGTGCCAGCTCACCACCGGGGACAGGGAGTAAGAACACTGAAGCTTTCTTT. The J gene is TRBJ1-1, the V gene TRBV18; 9 nucleotides match TRBD1. V gave up 0 bases and J gave up 1 base; unmatched junction bases: 6. This CDR3 is built from 17 residues. Germline V gene lookup returns CDR1 KGHSH and CDR2 LQKENI.

The gene calls are TRBV7-9 and TRBJ1-1; TRBD1 matches 10 bases. Germline CDR1 and CDR2: SEHNR and FQNEAQ (reference sequence). V gave up 5 bases and J gave up 7 bases; unmatched junction bases: 10. CDR3 length equals 15 residues. The CDR3 DNA reads TGTGCCAGCAGCCCACCCGGTCGGACAGGGGGTGAAGCTTTCTTT. Translation gives CASSPPGRTGGEAFF.

V gene TRBV6-5 combines with J gene TRBJ1-1; possible D gene TRBD1, 6 bases. V gave up 10 bases and J gave up 2 bases, with 14 bases separating them. The CDR3 spans 13 residues. CDR1 is MNHEY and CDR2 is SVGAGI in the germline V gene. In DNA, the CDR3 is TGTGCCACCCGAAGGGGGGTAAACACTGAAGCTTTCTTT. This gives the protein CATRRGVNTEAFF.

This clonotype was picked up many times. The rearrangement links TRBV6-6 to TRBJ2-3; D gene ambiguous. Germline-derived CDR1 and CDR2 are MNHNY and SVGAGI (reference sequence). The V gene lost 2 bases and the J gene lost 0 bases, with 9 bases spanning the gap. CDR3 length: 15 amino acids. DNA for the CDR3: TGTGCCAGCAGTTACGTGTCTGTTAGCACAGATACGCAGTATTTT. This encodes CASSYVSVSTDTQYF.

The chain has TRBV23-1 and TRBJ2-7; D tentatively reads TRBD1 or TRBD2 (5 bases each). TRBV23-1 is assigned to the ORF class and has an uncertain function. V lost 1 base, J lost 0 bases, and 19 bases lay in between. The CDR3 runs 18 residues. CDR3 region: CASSQWQGRDPSSYEQYF. As DNA, the CDR3 is TGCGCCAGCAGTCAATGGCAGGGAAGGGACCCAAGCTCCTACGAGCAGTACTTC.